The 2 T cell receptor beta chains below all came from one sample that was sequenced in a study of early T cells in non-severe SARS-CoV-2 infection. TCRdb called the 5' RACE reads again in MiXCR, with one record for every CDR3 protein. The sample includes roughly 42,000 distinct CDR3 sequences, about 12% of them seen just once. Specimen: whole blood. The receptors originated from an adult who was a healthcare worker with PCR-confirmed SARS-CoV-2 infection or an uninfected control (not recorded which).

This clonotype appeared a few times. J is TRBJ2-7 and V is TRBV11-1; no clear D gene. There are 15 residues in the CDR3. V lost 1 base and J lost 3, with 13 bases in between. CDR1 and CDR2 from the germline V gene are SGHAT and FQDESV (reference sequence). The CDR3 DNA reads TGTGCCAGCAGCTTAGAGGCGGTAACAAACTACGAGCAGTACTTC. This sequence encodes CASSLEAVTNYEQYF.

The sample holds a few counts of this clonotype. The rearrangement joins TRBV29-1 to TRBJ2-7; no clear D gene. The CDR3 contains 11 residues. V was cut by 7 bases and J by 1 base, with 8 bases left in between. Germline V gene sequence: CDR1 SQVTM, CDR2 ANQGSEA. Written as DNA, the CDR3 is TGCAGCGGACGGGTTTCCTACGAGCAGTACTTC. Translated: CSGRVSYEQYF.